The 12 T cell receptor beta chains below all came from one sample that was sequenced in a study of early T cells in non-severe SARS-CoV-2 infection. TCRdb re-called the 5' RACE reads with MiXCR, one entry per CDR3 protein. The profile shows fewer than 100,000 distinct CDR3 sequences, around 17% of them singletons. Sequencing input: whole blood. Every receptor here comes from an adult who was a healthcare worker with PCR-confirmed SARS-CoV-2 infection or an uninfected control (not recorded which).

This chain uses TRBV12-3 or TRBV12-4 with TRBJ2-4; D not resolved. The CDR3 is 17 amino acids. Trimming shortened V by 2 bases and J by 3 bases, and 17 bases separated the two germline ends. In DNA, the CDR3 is TGTGCCAGCAGTTTATCGGTCTTGGCCGATCGCAAAAACATTCAGTACTTC. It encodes CASSLSVLADRKNIQYF.

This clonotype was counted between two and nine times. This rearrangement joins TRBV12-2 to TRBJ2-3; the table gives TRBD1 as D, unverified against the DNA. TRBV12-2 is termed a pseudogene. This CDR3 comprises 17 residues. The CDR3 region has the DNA TGTGCAAGTCGCCTCCTCTCAGGGGGACAGGGGACAGATACGCAGTATTTT. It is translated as CASRLLSGGQGTDTQYF.

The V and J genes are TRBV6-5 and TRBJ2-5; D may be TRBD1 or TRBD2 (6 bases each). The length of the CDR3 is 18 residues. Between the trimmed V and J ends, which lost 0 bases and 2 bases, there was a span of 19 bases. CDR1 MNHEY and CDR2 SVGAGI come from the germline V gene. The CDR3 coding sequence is TGTGCCAGCAGTTACTCCGGCCGGGGGCAGACCTTACAAGAGACCCAGTACTTC. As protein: CASSYSGRGQTLQETQYF.

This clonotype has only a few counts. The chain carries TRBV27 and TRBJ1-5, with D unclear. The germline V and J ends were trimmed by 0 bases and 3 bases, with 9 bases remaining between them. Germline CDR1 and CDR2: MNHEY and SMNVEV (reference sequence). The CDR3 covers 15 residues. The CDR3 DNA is TGTGCCAGCAGTTTATCGGTAGGGTACAATCAGCCCCAGCATTTT. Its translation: CASSLSVGYNQPQHF.

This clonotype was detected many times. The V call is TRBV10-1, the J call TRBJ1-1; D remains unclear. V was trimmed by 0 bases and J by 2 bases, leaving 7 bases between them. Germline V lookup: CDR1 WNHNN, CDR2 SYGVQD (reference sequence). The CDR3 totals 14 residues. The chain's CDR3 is CASSESPDNTEAFF. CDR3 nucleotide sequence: TGCGCCAGCAGTGAGTCCCCGGATAACACTGAAGCTTTCTTT.

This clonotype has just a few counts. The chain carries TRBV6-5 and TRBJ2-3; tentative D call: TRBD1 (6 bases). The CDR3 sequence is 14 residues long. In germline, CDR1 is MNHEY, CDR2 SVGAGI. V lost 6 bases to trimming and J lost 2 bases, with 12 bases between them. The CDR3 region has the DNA TGTGCCAGCAGACTCGGACAGCTCACAGATACGCAGTATTTT. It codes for CASRLGQLTDTQYF.

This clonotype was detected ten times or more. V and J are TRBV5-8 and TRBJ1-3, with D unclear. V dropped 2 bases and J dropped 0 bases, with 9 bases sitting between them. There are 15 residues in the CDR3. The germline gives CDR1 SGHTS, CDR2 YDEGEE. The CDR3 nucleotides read TGTGCCAGCAGCTTCTCACCGTTCTCTGGAAACACCATATATTTT. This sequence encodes CASSFSPFSGNTIYF.

CDR3 DNA sequence: TGTGCCAGCAGCTTATCCAGGGGGCAAGGAGATACGCAGTATTTT. This gives the protein CASSLSRGQGDTQYF. The chain carries TRBV7-8 and TRBJ2-3; 8 nucleotides match TRBD1. The CDR3 extends over 15 amino acids. Germline V CDR1 and CDR2: SGHVS, FQNEAQ. Trimming took 2 bases from V and 5 from J; bases not matched to a gene: 6.

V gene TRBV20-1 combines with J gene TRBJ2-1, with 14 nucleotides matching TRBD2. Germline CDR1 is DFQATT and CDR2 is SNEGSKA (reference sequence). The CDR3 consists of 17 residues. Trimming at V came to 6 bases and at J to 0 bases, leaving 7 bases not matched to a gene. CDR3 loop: CSASGLAGGISYNEQFF. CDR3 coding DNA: TGCAGTGCCAGCGGACTAGCGGGAGGTATCTCCTACAATGAGCAGTTCTTC.

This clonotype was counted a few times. The CDR3 bases are TGTGCCAGCAGCCCCCAGGGACGTGGCTACACCTTC. Residues: CASSPQGRGYTF. The chain recombines TRBV14 with TRBJ1-2; tentative D call: TRBD1 (5 bases). Germline V gives CDR1 SGHDN, CDR2 FVKESK. The V end was cut by 4 bases, the J end by 7 bases, with 10 bases between. This CDR3 has 12 amino acids.

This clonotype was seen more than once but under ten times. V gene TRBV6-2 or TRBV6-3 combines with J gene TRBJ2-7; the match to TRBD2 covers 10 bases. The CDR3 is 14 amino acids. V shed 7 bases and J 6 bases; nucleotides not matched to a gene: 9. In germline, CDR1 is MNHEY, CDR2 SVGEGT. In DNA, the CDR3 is TGTGCCAGCATTAGGCCTAGCGGGAGATCCGAGCAGTACTTC. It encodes CASIRPSGRSEQYF.

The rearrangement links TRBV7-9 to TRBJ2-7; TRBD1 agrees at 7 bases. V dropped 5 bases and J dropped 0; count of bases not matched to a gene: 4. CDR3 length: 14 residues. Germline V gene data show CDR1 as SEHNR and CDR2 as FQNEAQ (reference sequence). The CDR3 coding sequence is TGTGCCAGCAGCGAACGGGACAGCTCCTACGAGCAGTACTTC. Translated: CASSERDSSYEQYF.